Listed here are 22 T cell receptor beta chains from one sample, sequenced in a study of T and B cells in COVID-19 patients. Multiplex PCR with BIOMED2 TRB-A/B primer pools amplified TRB rearrangements. TCRdb re-analysed the multiplex PCR reads in MiXCR, keeping a single row per CDR3 protein. The sample carries about 16,000 distinct CDR3 sequences, 27% recorded once. Each TRB amplification used about 220-500 ng of genomic DNA from blood. The sequenced sample was blood. The receptors stem from a human donor who had recovered from COVID-19.

This clonotype was observed at least ten times. The V gene is TRBV6-6, the J gene TRBJ1-2; D may be TRBD1 (5 bases). CDR1 is MNHNY and CDR2 is SVGAGI in the germline V gene (reference sequence). This CDR3 is built from 14 residues. Trimming pared 0 bases from V and 6 bases from J, leaving 11 bases between. CDR3 protein: CASSYSGEGNGYTF. Here the CDR3 DNA reads TGTGCCAGCAGTTACTCGGGGGAGGGAAATGGCTACACCTTC.

The V gene is TRBV24-1, the J gene TRBJ2-1, with D unclear. Trimming removed 5 bases at V and 2 bases at J, with 6 bases between. From germline, CDR1 is KGHDR and CDR2 SFDVKD. CDR3 length equals 13 residues. The CDR3 protein is CATSGGAYNEQFF. The CDR3 DNA reads as TGTGCCACCAGTGGCGGAGCCTACAATGAGCAGTTCTTC.

The CDR3 region is CASSQVLADFSYNEQFF. CDR3 nucleotides: TGCGCCAGCAGCCAAGTTCTAGCGGACTTCTCCTACAATGAGCAGTTCTTC. The chain couples TRBV4-1 to TRBJ2-1; the match to TRBD2 covers 7 bases. Trimming removed 1 base from V and 0 bases from J; junction bases left unmatched: 6. The germline V gene has CDR1 MGHRA and CDR2 YSYEKL. This CDR3 comprises 17 residues.

This clonotype was counted ten times or more. V usage is TRBV12-3 or TRBV12-4 and J usage is TRBJ2-7; D may be TRBD2 (6 bases). The CDR3 is made up of 11 amino acids. Between the trimmed V and J ends, which lost 6 bases and 10 bases, there was a span of 13 bases. CDR3 region: CASREGRDQYF. The CDR3 DNA is TGTGCCAGCAGGGAGGGGCGGGACCAGTACTTC.

In the case of this clonotype: This sequence may be a read error, since a much larger clone differs from it by one base. V gene TRBV29-1 combines with J gene TRBJ2-5; D may match TRBD1 or TRBD2 (8 bases each). Trimming removed 0 bases at V and 2 bases at J, with 19 bases between. In germline, CDR1 is SQVTM, CDR2 ANQGSEA. The CDR3 is made up of 17 amino acids. The CDR3 nucleotides read TGCAGCGTTGAAGAACGGGAGGGACAGGAACCTCAAGAGACCCAGTACTTC. Its translation: CSVEEREGQEPQETQYF.

This clonotype came up many times. The gene calls are TRBV27 and TRBJ1-6, with TRBD1 identical over 9 bases. CDR3 length: 16 amino acids. Germline CDR1 MNHEY, CDR2 SMNVEV (reference sequence). The ends lost 3 bases at V and 9 bases at J; junction bases unmatched: 9. The CDR3 spells CASSFTTGGIGSPLHF. The CDR3 region has the DNA TGTGCCAGCAGTTTCACCACAGGGGGCATAGGTTCACCCCTCCACTTT.

A few counts support this clonotype. The chain recombines TRBV7-9 with TRBJ2-7; 7 bases map to TRBD2. The germline V gene encodes CDR1 SEHNR and CDR2 FQNEAQ (reference sequence). With V trimmed by 3 bases and J by 0 bases, 11 bases remained unmatched. This CDR3 has 17 residues. CDR3 amino acids: CASSLGLASGVSYEQYF. CDR3 DNA: TGTGCCAGCAGCTTGGGATTAGCTAGCGGAGTCTCCTACGAGCAGTACTTC.

The rearrangement uses TRBV7-2 and TRBJ1-1, with D tentatively TRBD1 (5 bases). V lost 5 bases and J 5 bases, leaving 12 bases between the germline ends. The CDR3 is made up of 13 amino acids. The V gene's germline CDR1 is SGHTA and CDR2 FQGNSA. The CDR3 DNA reads TGTGCCAGCAGCCCTCCAGGGAAAACTGAAGCTTTCTTT. Residues: CASSPPGKTEAFF.

This clonotype is categorized as medium-sized. The gene calls are TRBV29-1 and TRBJ2-3; D is unresolved. From germline, CDR1 is SQVTM and CDR2 ANQGSEA. With 0 bases removed from V and 4 bases from J, the gap between germline ends came to 14 bases. This CDR3 is 15 amino acids long. Here the CDR3 reads CSVEDLLGRADTQYF. The CDR3 DNA reads as TGCAGCGTTGAAGATCTCCTAGGAAGGGCAGATACGCAGTATTTT.

By sample share, this clonotype is medium-sized (0.01 to 0.1%). The rearrangement joins TRBV15 to TRBJ2-3, with D perhaps TRBD1 or TRBD2 (5 bases each). The CDR3 sequence is 14 residues long. Per germline, CDR1 LNHNV and CDR2 YYDKDF (reference sequence). Between the trimmed V and J ends, which lost 2 bases and 2 bases, there was a span of 8 bases. The CDR3 DNA reads TGTGCCACCAGCAGAAGAGGGGACACAGATACGCAGTATTTT. Amino acid sequence: CATSRRGDTDTQYF.

This clonotype is categorized as medium-sized. The V gene is TRBV6-5, the J gene TRBJ2-7; 7 bases are a match to TRBD1. Germline CDR1 MNHEY, CDR2 SVGAGI. CDR3 length equals 16 residues. The J segment lost 5 bases and the V segment lost 5 bases, leaving 15 bases of the junction unmatched. The CDR3 spells CASSNHALRGQDEQYF. The CDR3 DNA reads as TGTGCCAGCAGTAACCACGCCTTGAGGGGGCAGGACGAGCAGTACTTC.

J is TRBJ2-3 and V is TRBV20-1, with 9 bases aligning to TRBD2. Looked up from germline, CDR1 is DFQATT and CDR2 is SNEGSKA (reference sequence). This CDR3 region has 17 residues. V trimming: 6 bases; J trimming: 5 bases; junction bases outside the gene matches: 18. DNA for the CDR3: TGCAGTGCCTTAACGGGTTTGGGCGGGGGGGCGGTAGATACGCAGTATTTT. It translates to CSALTGLGGGAVDTQYF.

This clonotype showed up just a few times. The rearrangement uses TRBV19 and TRBJ2-7, with 7 positions matching TRBD1. The CDR3 totals 14 residues. Trimming removed 5 bases from V and 2 bases from J; junction bases left unmatched: 6. Germline lookup yields CDR1 LNHDA and CDR2 SQIVND (reference sequence). The CDR3 spells CASSARDSPYEQYV. The CDR3 DNA reads as TGTGCCAGTAGTGCGAGGGACAGTCCCTACGAGCAGTACGTC.

By share of the sample, this clonotype is medium-sized. The chain employs TRBV29-1 and TRBJ2-7; TRBD1 agrees at 11 bases. With V trimmed by 7 bases and J by 6 bases, 11 bases remained unmatched. The CDR3 loop spans 14 amino acids. Germline CDR1 reads SQVTM; CDR2 reads ANQGSEA. The CDR3 DNA is TGCAGCGCCAAACGCGGGACAGGGGGTGGCGAGCAGTACTTC. As protein: CSAKRGTGGGEQYF.

This CDR3 reads CASRKGFYSNQPQHF. CDR3 DNA: TGTGCCAGCAGGAAGGGGTTTTATAGCAATCAGCCCCAGCATTTT. This chain connects TRBV6-5 to TRBJ1-5, with a weak D call TRBD1 (5 bases). Per the germline V gene, CDR1 is MNHEY and CDR2 is SVGAGI. V lost 6 bases and J lost 0, with 12 bases in between. This CDR3 comprises 15 residues.

In its sample, this clonotype ranks as medium-sized (0.01 to 0.1%). The chain links TRBV12-3 or TRBV12-4 to TRBJ2-2; 7 positions match TRBD1. The trim removed 8 bases at V and 4 bases at J, leaving 7 bases unmatched. The CDR3 runs 14 residues. The CDR3 loop is CASLRQGGTGELFF. The CDR3 region has the DNA TGTGCCAGCCTTCGACAGGGTGGCACCGGGGAGCTGTTTTTT.

J is TRBJ2-7 and V is TRBV6-5; D could derive from TRBD1 or TRBD2 (6 bases each). This CDR3 has 15 residues. From germline, CDR1 is MNHEY and CDR2 SVGAGI. The V end was cut by 6 bases, the J end by 2 bases, with 17 bases between. The CDR3 sequence is CASRGGGGGPYEQYV. The CDR3 bases are TGTGCCAGCAGGGGGGGCGGTGGGGGGCCCTACGAGCAGTACGTC.

The rearrangement links TRBV28 to TRBJ2-7, with D perhaps assigned TRBD1 or TRBD2 (5 bases each). The germline V gene encodes CDR1 MDHEN and CDR2 SYDVKM. CDR3 size: 15 residues. The V gene lost 10 bases and the J gene lost 0 bases, with 19 bases spanning the gap. Here the CDR3 reads CAIHSPGTASYEQYF. DNA for the CDR3: TGTGCCATCCATTCCCCCGGGACGGCCTCCTACGAGCAGTACTTC. Full variable domain (outside the CDR3, taken from reference TRBV28 and TRBJ2-7): DVKVTQSSRYLVKRTGEKVFLECVQDMDHENMFWYRQDPGLGLRLIYFSYDVKMKEKGDIPEGYSVSREKKERFSLILESASTNQTSMYLCAIHSPGTASYEQYFGPGTRLTVT.

In the case of this clonotype: This may come from a read error, since a much larger clone is one base off. The chain uses TRBV18 and TRBJ2-1; 12 nucleotides line up with TRBD2. With V trimmed by 1 base and J by 8 bases, 9 bases remained unmatched. Per the germline V gene, CDR1 is KGHSH and CDR2 is LQKENI. The CDR3 sequence is 17 residues long. The chain's CDR3 is CASSPQGRLAGDYEQFF. CDR3 bases: TGTGCCAGCTCACCACAGGGCAGACTAGCGGGAGACTATGAGCAGTTCTTC.

This clonotype occurred many times. The chain joins TRBV30 to TRBJ1-2, with D possibly matching TRBD1 (5 bases). CDR1 is GTSNPN, CDR2 SVGIG, per germline (reference sequence). V was pared by 1 base and J by 4 bases, with 7 bases between. This CDR3 region has 12 residues. CDR3 sequence reads: CAWSGQGYGYTF. The CDR3, as DNA: TGTGCCTGGAGTGGGCAGGGCTATGGCTACACCTTC.

The CDR3 DNA sequence: TGTGCCAGCAGTTACGTCCTACAGGGTATGAGGGCTGAAGCTTTCTTT. Protein sequence: CASSYVLQGMRAEAFF. J is TRBJ1-1 and V is TRBV6-2 or TRBV6-3; D might be TRBD1 (6 bases). Trimming took 2 bases from V and 6 from J, leaving 19 bases between them. From germline, CDR1 is MNHEY and CDR2 SVGEGT. CDR3 length: 16 residues.

In its sample, this clonotype was seen once. This chain joins TRBV18 and TRBJ1-1; perhaps TRBD1 as D (6 bases). Between the trimmed V and J ends, which lost 4 bases and 1 base, there was a span of 10 bases. Germline loops: CDR1 KGHSH, CDR2 LQKENI. This CDR3 has 14 residues. This CDR3 reads CASSRQGWNTEAFF. As DNA, the CDR3 is TGTGCCAGCTCACGGCAGGGGTGGAACACTGAAGCTTTCTTT.